This TCR beta chain was captured in a study of blood T cell repertoires in COVID-19. The assay was immunoSEQ multiplex PCR, and TCRdb's table has in-frame clones only and misses some. The table records about 400,000 clones, roughly 86% of them present only once. This clone showed up just once. CDR1 MNHEY and CDR2 SVGAGI come from the germline V gene. The V and J ends lost 6 bases and 5 bases respectively, with 14 bases between them. The CDR3 loop spans 14 amino acids. Sequencing was carried out using peripheral blood. The receptor was derived from a human donor in a cohort sampled during active COVID-19. This sequence joins TRBV6-5 and TRBJ1-5, with D possibly being TRBD1 (6 bases). The CDR3 DNA reads as TGTGCCAGCAGGGCGACAGGTAACGATCAGCCCCAGCATTTT. Protein sequence: CASRATGNDQPQHF.